A single sample gave rise to the 9 T cell receptor beta chains below, sequenced in a study of CD8 T cells in Susac syndrome. RNA totalling roughly 0.5 to 1 ug underwent reverse transcription with random hexamers. TCRdb reanalysed the immunoSEQ multiplex PCR reads using MiXCR and keeps one entry per CDR3 protein. The data hold around 230,000 distinct CDR3 sequences, with around 95% observed a single time. The sequenced material came from CD4+ T cells from PBMCs. The receptors were sampled from a human donor with multiple sclerosis.

This sequence joins TRBV6-6 and TRBJ2-7; D possibly matches TRBD1 or TRBD2 (5 bases each). Germline V gives CDR1 MNHNY, CDR2 SVGAGI (reference sequence). The CDR3 length is 13 residues. V was clipped by 0 bases and J by 6 bases, with 9 bases between them. CDR3 in amino acids: CASSYSSGGEQYF. The CDR3 coding sequence is TGTGCCAGCAGTTACTCGAGTGGGGGCGAGCAGTACTTC.

This clonotype has just one count. The rearrangement joins TRBV20-1 to TRBJ2-1; possibly TRBD2 for D (5 bases). CDR3 size: 15 residues. Germline CDR1 reads DFQATT; CDR2 reads SNEGSKA (reference sequence). Trimming took off 3 bases at V and 0 bases at J, with 12 bases between the two ends. CDR3 region: CSASRAGLSYNEQFF. CDR3 sequence (DNA): TGCAGTGCTAGTCGCGCGGGCCTCTCCTACAATGAGCAGTTCTTC.

The chain recombines TRBV3-1 with TRBJ1-5; D gene uncertain. V dropped 0 bases and J dropped 5 bases, with 8 bases sitting between them. This CDR3 region has 14 residues. Germline values: CDR1 LGHDT, CDR2 YNNKEL (reference sequence). CDR3 nucleotides: TGTGCCAGCAGCCAAGATCACACCTATCAGCCCCAGCATTTT. Translated: CASSQDHTYQPQHF. Combining the CDR3 with reference TRBV3-1 and TRBJ1-5 gives the whole variable domain DTAVSQTPKYLVTQMGNDKSIKCEQNLGHDTMYWYKQDSKKFLKIMFSYNNKELIINETVPNRFSPKSPDKAHLNLHINSLELGDSAVYFCASSQDHTYQPQHFGDGTRLSIL.

Written as DNA, the CDR3 is TGTGCCAGCAGGGCGGCGGGAGATGCGTACAATGAGCAGTTCTTC. This translates into CASRAAGDAYNEQFF. V and J are TRBV7-3 and TRBJ2-1, with 7 bases lining up with TRBD2. The CDR3 extends over 15 amino acids. Germline V gives CDR1 SGHTA, CDR2 FQGTGA. V trimming: 6 bases; J trimming: 4 bases; junction bases outside the gene matches: 9. The entire variable domain, with the rest obtained from reference TRBV7-3 and TRBJ2-1, is as follows: GAGVSQTPSNKVTEKGKYVELRCDPISGHTALYWYRQSLGQGPEFLIYFQGTGAADDSGLPNDRFFAVRPEGSVSTLKIQRTERGDSAVYLCASRAAGDAYNEQFFGPGTRLTVL.

This rearrangement joins TRBV3-1 to TRBJ1-2; D ambiguous. The CDR3 is 16 amino acids. CDR1 and CDR2 (germline): LGHDT, YNNKEL (reference sequence). V lost 5 bases and J lost 6, with 22 bases in between. Here the CDR3 reads CASSVLEGYGLDGYTF. CDR3 nucleotide sequence: TGTGCCAGCAGCGTCTTGGAAGGATATGGTTTGGATGGCTACACCTTC. Looking up the rest from reference TRBV3-1 and TRBJ1-2 gives the full variable domain: DTAVSQTPKYLVTQMGNDKSIKCEQNLGHDTMYWYKQDSKKFLKIMFSYNNKELIINETVPNRFSPKSPDKAHLNLHINSLELGDSAVYFCASSVLEGYGLDGYTFGSGTRLTVV.

V and J are TRBV25-1 and TRBJ2-5; 11 bases are a match to TRBD2. This CDR3 is 15 amino acids long. Germline loops: CDR1 MGHDK, CDR2 SYGVNS. V was pared by 7 bases and J by 1 base, with 5 bases of the junction left unmatched. The CDR3 nucleotides are TGTGCCAGCACTCGACTAGCGGGAACCCAAGAGACCCAGTACTTC. Translating it yields CASTRLAGTQETQYF.

The rearrangement uses TRBV2 and TRBJ2-6, with a weak D call TRBD2 (5 bases). V lost 3 bases and J 2 bases, leaving 11 bases between the germline ends. The CDR3 length is 16 residues. Germline values: CDR1 SNHLY, CDR2 FYNNEI. CDR3 DNA sequence: TGTGCCAGCAGTGACCTTCAGAGGGCTGGGGCCAACGTCCTGACTTTC. It encodes CASSDLQRAGANVLTF.

The V call is TRBV20-1, the J call TRBJ2-1; D possibly corresponds to TRBD2 (5 bases). V lost 0 bases to trimming and J lost 4 bases, with 13 bases between them. The CDR3 covers 15 residues. The germline gives CDR1 DFQATT, CDR2 SNEGSKA (reference sequence). DNA for the CDR3: TGCAGTGCTAGAGATAGGCTAGCCCGATACAATGAGCAGTTCTTC. It translates to CSARDRLARYNEQFF.

This chain links TRBV27 with TRBJ2-5; D is uncertain. V was cut by 8 bases and J by 7 bases, with 11 bases left in between. The CDR3 spans 11 residues. Germline CDR1 MNHEY, CDR2 SMNVEV (reference sequence). The CDR3 DNA reads as TGTGCCAGCCCCGGAGACTGGACCCAGTACTTC. Translation gives CASPGDWTQYF.